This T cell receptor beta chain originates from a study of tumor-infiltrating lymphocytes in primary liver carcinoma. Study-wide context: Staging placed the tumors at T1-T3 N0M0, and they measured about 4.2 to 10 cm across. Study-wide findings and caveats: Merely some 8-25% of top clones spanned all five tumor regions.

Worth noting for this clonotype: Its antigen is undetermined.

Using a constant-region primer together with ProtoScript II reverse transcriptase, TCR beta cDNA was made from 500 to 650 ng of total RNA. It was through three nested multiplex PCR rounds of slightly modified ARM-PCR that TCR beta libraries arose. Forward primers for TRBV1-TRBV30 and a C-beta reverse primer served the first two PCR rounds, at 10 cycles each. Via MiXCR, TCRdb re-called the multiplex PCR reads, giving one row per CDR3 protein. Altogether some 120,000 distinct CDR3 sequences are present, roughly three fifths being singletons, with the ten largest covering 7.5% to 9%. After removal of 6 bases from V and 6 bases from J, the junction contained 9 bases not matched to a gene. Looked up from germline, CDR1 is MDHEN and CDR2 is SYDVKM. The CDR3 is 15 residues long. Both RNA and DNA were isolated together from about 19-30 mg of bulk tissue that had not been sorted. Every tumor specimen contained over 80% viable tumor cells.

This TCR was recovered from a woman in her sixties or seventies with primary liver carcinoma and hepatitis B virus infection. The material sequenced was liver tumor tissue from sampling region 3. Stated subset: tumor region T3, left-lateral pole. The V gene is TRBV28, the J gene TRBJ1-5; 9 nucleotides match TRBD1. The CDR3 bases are TGTGCCAGCAGCCTGGGACAGGGAGGAGTTCAGCCCCAGCATTTT. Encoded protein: CASSLGQGGVQPQHF.